This T cell receptor beta chain was identified during a study of T-cell reconstitution after alpha-beta-depleted transplantation in children. Only one count was recorded for this clonotype. Germline and junction disagree at one end, which may indicate a read error. Preparation of the TCRbeta library involved a method that used unique molecular identifiers. TCRdb used MiXCR to reprocess the PCR reads, holding one entry per CDR3 protein. This sample has almost 400,000 distinct CDR3 sequences, with about a fifth found just once. The CDR3 extends over 15 amino acids. Germline CDR1 is SSHAT and CDR2 is FNYEAQ (reference sequence).

This TCR derives from a human donor who donated a stem cell graft to a child with acute myeloid leukemia. J is TRBJ2-1 and V is TRBV7-7, with D possibly being TRBD2 (6 bases). The sequencing here drew on PBMCs from the stem cell graft donor, taken from the stem cell graft. This CDR3 reads CASSLGAEGNNEQFF. The CDR3 nucleotides read TGTGCTAGCAGCTTAGGAGCGGAGGGAAACAATGAGCAGTTCTTC.